This TCR beta chain is from a study of blood T cells in healthy people across ages. The length of the CDR3 is 18 residues. Using a J-beta primer mix together with a sample-barcoded 5' primer, a second PCR was run for about 6 to 11 cycles. TCRdb reprocessed the 5' RACE reads with MiXCR, giving one entry per CDR3 protein. The sample lists hundreds of thousands of distinct CDR3 sequences, about 24% occurring once. Another study also made use of these data, one on T cells of mothers and their children.

Sequencing used blood. This TCR was sampled from a boy between 5 and 17 years old in good health. V is TRBV21-1 and J is TRBJ2-7. TRBV21-1 is annotated as a pseudogene. This CDR3 is CASSKENLGSALSYEQYF. CDR3 nucleotides: TGTGCCAGCAGCAAAGAGAACCTCGGCAGCGCACTATCCTACGAGCAGTACTTC.